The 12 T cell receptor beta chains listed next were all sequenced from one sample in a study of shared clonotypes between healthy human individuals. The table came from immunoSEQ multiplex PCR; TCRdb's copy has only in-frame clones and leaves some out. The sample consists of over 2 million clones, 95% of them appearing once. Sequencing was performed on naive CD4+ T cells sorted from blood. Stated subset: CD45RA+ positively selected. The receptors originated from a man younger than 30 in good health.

This chain's CDR3 is CASSTRLAGVGGANVLTF. The CDR3 DNA reads TGTGCCAGCAGCACGAGACTAGCGGGAGTGGGCGGGGCCAACGTCCTGACTTTC. The chain has TRBV11-2 and TRBJ2-6; 12 bases line up with TRBD2. In germline, CDR1 is SGHAT, CDR2 FQNNGV. This CDR3 comprises 18 residues. V dropped 5 bases and J dropped 4; count of bases not matched to a gene: 9.

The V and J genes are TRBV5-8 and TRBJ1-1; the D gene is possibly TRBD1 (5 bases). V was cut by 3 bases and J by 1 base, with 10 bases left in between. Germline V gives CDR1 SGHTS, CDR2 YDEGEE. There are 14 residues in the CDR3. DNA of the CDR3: TGTGCCAGCAGCTCGCGGGGCCGGAACACTGAAGCTTTCTTT. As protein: CASSSRGRNTEAFF. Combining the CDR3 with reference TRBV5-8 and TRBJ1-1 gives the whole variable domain EAGVTQSPTHLIKTRGQQATLRCSPISGHTSVYWYQQALGLGLQFLLWYDEGEERNRGNFPPRFSGRQFPNYSSELNVNALELEDSALYLCASSSRGRNTEAFFGQGTRLTVV.

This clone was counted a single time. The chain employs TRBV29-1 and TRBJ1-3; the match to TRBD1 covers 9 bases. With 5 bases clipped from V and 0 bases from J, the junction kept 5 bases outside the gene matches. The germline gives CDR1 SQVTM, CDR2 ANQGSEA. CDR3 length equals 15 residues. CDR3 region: CSVLQGAVSGNTIYF. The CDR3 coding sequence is TGCAGCGTTCTACAGGGGGCCGTCTCTGGAAACACCATATATTTT. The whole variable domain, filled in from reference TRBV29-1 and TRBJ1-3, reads SAVISQKPSRDICQRGTSLTIQCQVDSQVTMMFWYRQQPGQSLTLIATANQGSEATYESGFVIDKFPISRPNLTFSTLTVSNMSPEDSSIYLCSVLQGAVSGNTIYFGEGSWLTVV.

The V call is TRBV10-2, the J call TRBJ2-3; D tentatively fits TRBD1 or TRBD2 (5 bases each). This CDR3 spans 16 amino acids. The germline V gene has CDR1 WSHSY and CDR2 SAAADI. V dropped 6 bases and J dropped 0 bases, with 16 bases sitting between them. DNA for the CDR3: TGCGCCAGCAGAAAAACGGGACGGTCTAGCACAGATACGCAGTATTTT. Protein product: CASRKTGRSSTDTQYF.

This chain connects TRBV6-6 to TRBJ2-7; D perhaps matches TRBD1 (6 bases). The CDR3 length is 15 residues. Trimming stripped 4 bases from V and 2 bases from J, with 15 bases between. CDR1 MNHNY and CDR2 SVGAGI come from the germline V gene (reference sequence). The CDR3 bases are TGTGCCAGCAGTTCAGGGGTAGTTGGGGCCTACGAGCAGTACTTC. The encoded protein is CASSSGVVGAYEQYF.

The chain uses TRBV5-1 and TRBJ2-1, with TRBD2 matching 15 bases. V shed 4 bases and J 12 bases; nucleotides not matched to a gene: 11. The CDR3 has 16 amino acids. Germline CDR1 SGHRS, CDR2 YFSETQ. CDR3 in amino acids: CASSKGTSGGMFVQFF. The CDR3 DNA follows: TGCGCCAGCAGCAAAGGGACTAGCGGGGGGATGTTTGTGCAGTTCTTC.

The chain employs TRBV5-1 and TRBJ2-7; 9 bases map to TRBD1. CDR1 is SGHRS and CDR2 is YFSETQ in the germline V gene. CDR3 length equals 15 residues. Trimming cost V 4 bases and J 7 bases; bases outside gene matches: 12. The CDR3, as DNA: TGCGCCAGCAGCGAGGGGACAGGGAACAGGGGGGAGCAGTACTTC. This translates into CASSEGTGNRGEQYF.

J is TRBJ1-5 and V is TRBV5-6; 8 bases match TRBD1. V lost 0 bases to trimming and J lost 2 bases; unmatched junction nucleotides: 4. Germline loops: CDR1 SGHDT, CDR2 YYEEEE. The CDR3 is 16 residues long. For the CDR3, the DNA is TGTGCCAGCAGCTTGGGACAGGGGAGAGGCAATCAGCCCCAGCATTTT. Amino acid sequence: CASSLGQGRGNQPQHF.

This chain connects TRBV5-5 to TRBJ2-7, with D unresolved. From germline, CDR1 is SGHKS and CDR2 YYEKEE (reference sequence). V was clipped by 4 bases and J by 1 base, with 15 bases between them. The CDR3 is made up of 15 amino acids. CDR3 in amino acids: CASSNAVSMSYEQYF. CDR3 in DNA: TGTGCCAGCAGCAACGCGGTATCGATGTCCTACGAGCAGTACTTC.

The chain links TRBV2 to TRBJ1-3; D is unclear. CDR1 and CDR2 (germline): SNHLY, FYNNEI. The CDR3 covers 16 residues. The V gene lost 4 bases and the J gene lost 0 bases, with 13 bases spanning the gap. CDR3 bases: TGTGCCAGCAGTGGAGGTTGGGCGAGCTCTGGAAACACCATATATTTT. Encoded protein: CASSGGWASSGNTIYF.

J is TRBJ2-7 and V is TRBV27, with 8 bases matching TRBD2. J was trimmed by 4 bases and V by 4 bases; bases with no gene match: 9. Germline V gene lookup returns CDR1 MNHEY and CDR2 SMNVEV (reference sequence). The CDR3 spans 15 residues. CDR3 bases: TGTGCCAGCAGTTCCCTGGGTAGCGGGACGTACGAGCAGTACTTC. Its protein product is CASSSLGSGTYEQYF.

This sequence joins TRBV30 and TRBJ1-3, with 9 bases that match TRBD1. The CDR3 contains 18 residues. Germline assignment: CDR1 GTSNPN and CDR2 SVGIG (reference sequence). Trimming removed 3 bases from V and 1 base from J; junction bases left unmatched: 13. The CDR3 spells CAWRDTGGVGKSGNTIYF. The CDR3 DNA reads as TGTGCCTGGAGGGATACAGGGGGCGTTGGGAAATCTGGAAACACCATATATTTT.